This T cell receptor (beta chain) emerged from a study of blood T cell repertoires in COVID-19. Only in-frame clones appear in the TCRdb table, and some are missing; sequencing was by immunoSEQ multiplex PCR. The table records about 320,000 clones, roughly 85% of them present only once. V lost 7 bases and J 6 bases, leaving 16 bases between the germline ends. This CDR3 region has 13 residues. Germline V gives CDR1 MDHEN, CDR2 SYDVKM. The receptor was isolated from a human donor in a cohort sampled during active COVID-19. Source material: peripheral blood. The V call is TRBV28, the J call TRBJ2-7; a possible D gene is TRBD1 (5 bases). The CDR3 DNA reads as TGTGCCAGCAACCCTCGCACAGGTCTCGAGCAGTACTTC. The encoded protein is CASNPRTGLEQYF.